This T cell receptor beta chain originates from a study of response to subunit inactivated influenza vaccine. Regarding the study as a whole: The study's authors posited that every seasonal influenza vaccination enlists few new T cells.

MiXCR, applied by TCRdb to the RT-PCR reads, yields one record per CDR3 protein. The sample lists 250,000 to 350,000 distinct CDR3 sequences; approximately 23% were seen once. Comments on this clonotype: Its antigen is not known.

V lost 2 bases and J lost 3; bases outside the gene matches: 10. CDR3 length equals 15 residues. Germline V gene sequence: CDR1 DFQATT, CDR2 SNEGSKA (reference sequence). The TCR sequence derives from a man between 50 and 75 years old who received an inactivated influenza vaccine. V and J are TRBV20-1 and TRBJ2-7; TRBD1 aligns across 7 bases. This specimen was PBMCs from blood, taken 21 months after vaccination. In DNA form, the CDR3 reads TGCAGTGCTAGACCCCTGACAGGGTCCATCTACGAGCAGTACTTC. Its protein product is CSARPLTGSIYEQYF.